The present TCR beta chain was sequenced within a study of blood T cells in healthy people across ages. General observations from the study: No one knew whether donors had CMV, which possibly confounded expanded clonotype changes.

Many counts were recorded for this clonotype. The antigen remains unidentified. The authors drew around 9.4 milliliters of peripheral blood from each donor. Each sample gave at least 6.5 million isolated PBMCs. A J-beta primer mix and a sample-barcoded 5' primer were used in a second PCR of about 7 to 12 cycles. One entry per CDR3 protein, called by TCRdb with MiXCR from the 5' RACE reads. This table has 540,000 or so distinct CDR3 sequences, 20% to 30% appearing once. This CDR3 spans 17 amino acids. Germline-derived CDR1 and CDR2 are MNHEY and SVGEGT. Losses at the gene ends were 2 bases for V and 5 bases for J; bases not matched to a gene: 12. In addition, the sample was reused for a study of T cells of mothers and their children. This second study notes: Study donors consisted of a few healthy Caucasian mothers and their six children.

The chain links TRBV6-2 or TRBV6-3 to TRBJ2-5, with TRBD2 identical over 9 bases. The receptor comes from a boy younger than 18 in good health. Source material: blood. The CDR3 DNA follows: TGTGCCAGCAGTTACCGCCTAGGCGGGGGGGCGGAGGAGACCCAGTACTTC. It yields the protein CASSYRLGGGAEETQYF.